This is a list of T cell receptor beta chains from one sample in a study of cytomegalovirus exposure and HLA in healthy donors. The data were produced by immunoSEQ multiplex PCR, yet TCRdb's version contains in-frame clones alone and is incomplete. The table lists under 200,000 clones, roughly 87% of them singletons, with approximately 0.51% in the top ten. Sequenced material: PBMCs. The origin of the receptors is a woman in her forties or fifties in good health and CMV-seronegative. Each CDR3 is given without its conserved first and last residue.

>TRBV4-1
ASSQEGDRGSPLH
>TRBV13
ASSLGPSVETQY
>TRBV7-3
ASSPLAENTGELF
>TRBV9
ASSLGGGGKTQY
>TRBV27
ASRSRTGELF
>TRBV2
ASRTGGDTQY
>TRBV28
ASRSRTGVYSNQPQH
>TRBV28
AGVPTSGGPRQF
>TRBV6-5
ASSPRPSGSNEQF
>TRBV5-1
ASSNPGQIVPPGEAF
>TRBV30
AWSVRRENEQY
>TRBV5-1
ASSAGRANYGYT
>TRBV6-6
ASRRQWTYEQY
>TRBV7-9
ASSFRYVTGSHEQY
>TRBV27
ASSSTYRGDNEQF
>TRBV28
ASNSRANEQF
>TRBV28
ASSLYRAYEQY
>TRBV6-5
ASSYAGDGNQPQH
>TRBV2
ASSEWSSGGTEQY
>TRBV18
ASSPGQGVRKNTEAF
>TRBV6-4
ASSGGGYPGELF
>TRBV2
ASTGQPNTGELF
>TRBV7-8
ASSLGGRIYNEQF
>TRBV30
AWSASGNTIY
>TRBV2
ASSPDRGASGANVLT
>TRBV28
ASSFPGAISGNTIY
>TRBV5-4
ASSLDMGGGTQY
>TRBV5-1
ASSLENQGRGYT
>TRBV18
ASSPTGGYEQY
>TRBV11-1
ASSLLAGVRYNEQF
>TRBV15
ATSRDLGGNSGNTIY
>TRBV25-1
ATTRDRGQEQY
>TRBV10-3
AITPGTSGFEQY
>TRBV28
ASSPGGGRGQETQY
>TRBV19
ASSKLAGEETQY
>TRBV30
AWSLLQAGNTIY
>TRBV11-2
ASSLVAGGGSEAF
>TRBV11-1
ASSASGGAVGGELF
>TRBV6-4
ASSDSFRGTGELF
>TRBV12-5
ASGSRTSGSTDTQY
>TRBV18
ASTGQYNQPQH
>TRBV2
ASSVHLSSYEQY
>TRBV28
ASSLLGQDGYEQY
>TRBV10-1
ASSRRITSGSRGRTDTQY
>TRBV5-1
ASSISGQSYEQY
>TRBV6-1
ASSEAPGAGANVLT
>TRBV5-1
ASSPRTGGTSDEQF
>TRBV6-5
ASSPDYLSTYEQY
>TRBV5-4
ASSSLAGVGTDTQY
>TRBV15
ATSIRASNTEAF
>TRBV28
ASSRQGADTIY
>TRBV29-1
SVIPRADEQY
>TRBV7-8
ASSLARASGTNNEQF
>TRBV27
ASSLGGVSYEQY
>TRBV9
ASSVGGAGGPETQY
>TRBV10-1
ASSESIAGLAMDTQY